Listed below are T cell receptor beta chains from one sample, sequenced in a study of cytomegalovirus exposure and HLA in healthy donors. Here immunoSEQ multiplex PCR was the method, and the copy in TCRdb shows in-frame clones only, minus some. This sample has around 140,000 clones, with about 80% found just once. The sequenced sample was PBMCs. These receptors originate from a man between 40 and 49 years old in good health and CMV-seronegative. Both conserved end residues are trimmed from each CDR3.

v_gene: TRBV16; CDR3aa: ASSQPTGGIEQY
v_gene: TRBV30; CDR3aa: ASTGTHSYNSPLH
v_gene: TRBV5-1; CDR3aa: ASSLEPGFTGELF
v_gene: TRBV28; CDR3aa: ASSLMGGGISYEQY
v_gene: TRBV4-1; CDR3aa: ASSQDGPSLAGVADTQY
v_gene: TRBV18; CDR3aa: ASSPPGPYEQY
v_gene: TRBV9; CDR3aa: ASSPPLEAF
v_gene: TRBV28; CDR3aa: ASSTPGQAVSGNTIY
v_gene: TRBV7-6; CDR3aa: ASSPQASGTEAF
v_gene: TRBV27; CDR3aa: ASHKQGGFRNQPQH
v_gene: TRBV6-6; CDR3aa: ASRLDSRSGNTIY
v_gene: TRBV4-1; CDR3aa: ASSQGTGYNEQF
v_gene: TRBV14; CDR3aa: ASSQVAGNYGYT
v_gene: TRBV6-5; CDR3aa: ASSYSMGGGDTQY
v_gene: TRBV7-6; CDR3aa: ASSSVGSRLASLDLYNEQF
v_gene: TRBV7-6; CDR3aa: ASSRREGQVLDTQY
v_gene: TRBV2; CDR3aa: ASTRTPPRLAGQETQY
v_gene: TRBV6-5; CDR3aa: ASSYEADNEQF
v_gene: TRBV6-5; CDR3aa: ASTDRGFPTETQY
v_gene: TRBV2; CDR3aa: ASSESPMSSGAIYEQY
v_gene: TRBV7-8; CDR3aa: ASSYRSGTGGYNEQF
v_gene: TRBV21-1; CDR3aa: ASRRLTSGCSSTDTQY
v_gene: TRBV9; CDR3aa: ASSVASGGTEAF
v_gene: TRBV6-5; CDR3aa: ASSSDRGQVYGYT
v_gene: TRBV4-1; CDR3aa: ASSQPPSTRQGEKLF
v_gene: TRBV5-1; CDR3aa: ASSFSEQATTNEKLF
v_gene: TRBV30; CDR3aa: AWVRGGSADTQY
v_gene: TRBV19; CDR3aa: ASSPWTGPRAQPQH
v_gene: TRBV27; CDR3aa: ASSSRLSSYNEQF
v_gene: TRBV4-1; CDR3aa: ASSQIAGNTIY
v_gene: TRBV10-3; CDR3aa: AISGDSQETQY
v_gene: TRBV7-8; CDR3aa: ASSLPPSGGTNEQF
v_gene: TRBV6-4; CDR3aa: ASSSGARDTGELF
v_gene: TRBV6-5; CDR3aa: ASSYSTEGSPLH
v_gene: TRBV6-1; CDR3aa: ASNPGQGTGELF
v_gene: TRBV10-3; CDR3aa: AISESPQGLEGYT
v_gene: TRBV27; CDR3aa: ASSSPGTGLGEQF
v_gene: TRBV11-2; CDR3aa: ASSSGQGPEAF
v_gene: TRBV19; CDR3aa: ASGLTGGVSETQY
v_gene: TRBV5-1; CDR3aa: ASSQNAGPYEQY
v_gene: TRBV14; CDR3aa: ASSQVAVAGYEQY
v_gene: TRBV6-1; CDR3aa: ASSDGFRDTQY
v_gene: TRBV5-6; CDR3aa: ASRSGIRYEQY
v_gene: TRBV27; CDR3aa: ASSFSRDSYYEQY
v_gene: TRBV10-3; CDR3aa: AISDLDTLYEQY
v_gene: TRBV27; CDR3aa: ASSLSEGYEQY
v_gene: TRBV4-1; CDR3aa: ASSQGQGGGTDTQY
v_gene: TRBV9; CDR3aa: ASSVGLAGGYEQF
v_gene: TRBV19; CDR3aa: ASSDMPGLGAYEQY
v_gene: TRBV7-9; CDR3aa: ASSFNSGANVLT
v_gene: TRBV2; CDR3aa: ASSPGLAGGPSYNEQF
v_gene: TRBV4-1; CDR3aa: ASSQGLAGLNTGELF